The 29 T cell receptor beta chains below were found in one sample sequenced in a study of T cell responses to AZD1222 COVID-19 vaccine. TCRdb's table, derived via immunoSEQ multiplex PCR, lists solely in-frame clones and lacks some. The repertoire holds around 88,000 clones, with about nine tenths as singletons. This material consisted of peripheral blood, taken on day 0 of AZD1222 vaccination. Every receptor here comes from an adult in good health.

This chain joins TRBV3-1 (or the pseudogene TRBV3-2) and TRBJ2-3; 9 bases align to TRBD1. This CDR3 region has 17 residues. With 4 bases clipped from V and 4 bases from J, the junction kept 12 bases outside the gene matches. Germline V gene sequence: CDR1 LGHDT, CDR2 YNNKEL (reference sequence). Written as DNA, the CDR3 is TGTGCCAGCAGCCCCTACCGGGACAGGGAATTGTCAGATACGCAGTATTTT. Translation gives CASSPYRDRELSDTQYF.

CDR3 amino acids: CASTVTSGRARETQYF. The CDR3 coding sequence is TGTGCCAGCACCGTAACTAGCGGGAGGGCCCGAGAGACCCAGTACTTC. The chain employs TRBV7-9 and TRBJ2-5; 13 bases line up with TRBD2. This CDR3 spans 16 amino acids. Germline-derived CDR1 and CDR2 are SEHNR and FQNEAQ (reference sequence). Losses at the gene ends were 7 bases for V and 4 bases for J; bases not matched to a gene: 9.

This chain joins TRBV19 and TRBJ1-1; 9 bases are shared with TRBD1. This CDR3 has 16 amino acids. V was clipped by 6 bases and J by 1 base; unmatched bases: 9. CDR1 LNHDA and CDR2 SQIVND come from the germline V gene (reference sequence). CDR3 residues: CASRRDDRGWNTEAFF. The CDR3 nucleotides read TGTGCCAGTAGGCGGGACGACAGGGGGTGGAACACTGAAGCTTTCTTT.

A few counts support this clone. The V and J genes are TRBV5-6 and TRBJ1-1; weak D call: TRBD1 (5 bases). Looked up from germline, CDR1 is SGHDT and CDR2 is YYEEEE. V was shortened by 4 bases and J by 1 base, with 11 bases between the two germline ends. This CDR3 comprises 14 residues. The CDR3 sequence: CASSPGRRNTEAFF. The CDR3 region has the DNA TGTGCCAGCAGCCCGGGACGAAGGAACACTGAAGCTTTCTTT.

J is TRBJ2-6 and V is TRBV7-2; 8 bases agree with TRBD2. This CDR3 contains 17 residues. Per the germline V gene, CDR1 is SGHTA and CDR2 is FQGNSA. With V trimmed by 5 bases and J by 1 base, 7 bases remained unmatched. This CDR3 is CASSPVAGGSGANVLTF. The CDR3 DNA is TGTGCCAGCAGCCCAGTCGCGGGAGGTTCTGGGGCCAACGTCCTGACTTTC.

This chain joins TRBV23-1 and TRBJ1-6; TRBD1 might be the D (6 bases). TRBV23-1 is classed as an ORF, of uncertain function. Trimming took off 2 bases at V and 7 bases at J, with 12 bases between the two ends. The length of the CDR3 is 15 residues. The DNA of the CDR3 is TGCGCCAGCAGTCAAACTTACAGGGACAATTCACCCCTCCACTTT. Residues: CASSQTYRDNSPLHF.

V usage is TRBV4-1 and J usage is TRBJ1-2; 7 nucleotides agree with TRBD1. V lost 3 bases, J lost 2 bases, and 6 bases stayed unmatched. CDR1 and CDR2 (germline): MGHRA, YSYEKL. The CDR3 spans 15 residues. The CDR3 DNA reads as TGCGCCAGCAGCCAGCCGATACAGGGGAACTATGGCTACACCTTC. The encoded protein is CASSQPIQGNYGYTF.

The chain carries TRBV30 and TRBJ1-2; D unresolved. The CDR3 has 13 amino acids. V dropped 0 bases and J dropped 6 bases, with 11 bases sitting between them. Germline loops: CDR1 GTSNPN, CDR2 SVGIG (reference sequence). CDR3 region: CAWSVLGWHGYTF. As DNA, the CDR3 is TGTGCCTGGAGTGTACTGGGGTGGCATGGCTACACCTTC.

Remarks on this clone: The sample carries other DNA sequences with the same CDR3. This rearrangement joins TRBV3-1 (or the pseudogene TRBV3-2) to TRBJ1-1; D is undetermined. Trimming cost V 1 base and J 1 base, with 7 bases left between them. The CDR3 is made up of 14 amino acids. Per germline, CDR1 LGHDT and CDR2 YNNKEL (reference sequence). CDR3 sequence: CASSQVGPNTEAFF. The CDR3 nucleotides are TGTGCCAGCAGCCAAGTCGGTCCGAACACTGAAGCTTTCTTT.

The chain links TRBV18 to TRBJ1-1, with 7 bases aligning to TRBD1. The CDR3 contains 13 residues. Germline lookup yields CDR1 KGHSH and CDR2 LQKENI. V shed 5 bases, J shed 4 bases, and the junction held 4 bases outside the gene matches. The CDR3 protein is CASSIDRVTEAFF. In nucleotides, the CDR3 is TGTGCCAGCTCAATTGACAGGGTCACTGAAGCTTTCTTT.

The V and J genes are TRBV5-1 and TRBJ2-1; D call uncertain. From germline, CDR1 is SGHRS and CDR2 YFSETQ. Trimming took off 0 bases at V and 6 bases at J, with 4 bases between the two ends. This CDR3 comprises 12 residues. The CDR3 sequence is CASSLVVNEQFF. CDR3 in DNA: TGCGCCAGCAGCTTGGTAGTCAATGAGCAGTTCTTC.

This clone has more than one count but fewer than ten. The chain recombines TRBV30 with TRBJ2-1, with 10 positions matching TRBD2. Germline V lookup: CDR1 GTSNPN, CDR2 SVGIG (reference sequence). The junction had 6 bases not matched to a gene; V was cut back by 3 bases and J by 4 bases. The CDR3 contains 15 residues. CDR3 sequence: CAWRLLAGTYNEQFF. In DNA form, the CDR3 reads TGTGCCTGGAGACTACTAGCGGGGACGTACAATGAGCAGTTCTTC.

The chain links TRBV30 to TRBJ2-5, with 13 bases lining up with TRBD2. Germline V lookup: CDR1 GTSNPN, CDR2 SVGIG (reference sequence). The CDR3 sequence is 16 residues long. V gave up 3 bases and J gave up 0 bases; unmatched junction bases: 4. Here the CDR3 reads CAWSPGLAGDQETQYF. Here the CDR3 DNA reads TGTGCCTGGAGCCCCGGACTAGCGGGGGACCAAGAGACCCAGTACTTC.

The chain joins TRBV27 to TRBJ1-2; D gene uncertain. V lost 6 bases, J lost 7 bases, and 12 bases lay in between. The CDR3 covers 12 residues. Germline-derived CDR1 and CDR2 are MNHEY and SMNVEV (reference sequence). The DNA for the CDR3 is TGTGCCAGCAGAACTATCGGGGTTGGCTACACCTTC. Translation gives CASRTIGVGYTF.

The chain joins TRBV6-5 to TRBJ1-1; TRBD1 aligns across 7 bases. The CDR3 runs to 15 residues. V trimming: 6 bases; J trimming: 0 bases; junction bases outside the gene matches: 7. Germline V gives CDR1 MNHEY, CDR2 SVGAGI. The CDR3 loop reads CASRPGQRMNTEAFF. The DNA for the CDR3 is TGTGCCAGCAGACCGGGACAGCGAATGAACACTGAAGCTTTCTTT.

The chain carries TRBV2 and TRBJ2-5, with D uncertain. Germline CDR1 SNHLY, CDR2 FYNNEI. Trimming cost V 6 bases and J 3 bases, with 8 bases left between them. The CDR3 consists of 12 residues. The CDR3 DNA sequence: TGTGCCAGCAGGCCCCTCAAAGAGACCCAGTACTTC. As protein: CASRPLKETQYF.

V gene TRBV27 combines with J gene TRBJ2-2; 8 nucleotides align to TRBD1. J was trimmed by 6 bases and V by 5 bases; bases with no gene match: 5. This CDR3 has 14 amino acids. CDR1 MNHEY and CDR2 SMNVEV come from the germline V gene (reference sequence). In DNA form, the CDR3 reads TGTGCCAGCAGTGTACGGACAGGGTCCGGGGAGCTGTTTTTT. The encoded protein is CASSVRTGSGELFF.

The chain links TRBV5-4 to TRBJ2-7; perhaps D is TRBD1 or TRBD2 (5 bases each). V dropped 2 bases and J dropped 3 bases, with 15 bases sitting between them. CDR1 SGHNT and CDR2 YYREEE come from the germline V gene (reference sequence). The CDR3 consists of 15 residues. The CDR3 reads CASSFSGDRIYEQYF. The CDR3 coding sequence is TGTGCCAGCAGCTTCAGTGGGGACCGAATCTACGAGCAGTACTTC.

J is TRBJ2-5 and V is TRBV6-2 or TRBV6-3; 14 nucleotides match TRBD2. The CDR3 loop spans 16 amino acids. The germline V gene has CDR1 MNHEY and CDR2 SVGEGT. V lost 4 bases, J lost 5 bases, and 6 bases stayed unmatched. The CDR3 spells CASSWGTSGSRETQYF. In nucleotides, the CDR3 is TGTGCCAGCAGTTGGGGGACTAGCGGGAGTAGGGAGACCCAGTACTTC.

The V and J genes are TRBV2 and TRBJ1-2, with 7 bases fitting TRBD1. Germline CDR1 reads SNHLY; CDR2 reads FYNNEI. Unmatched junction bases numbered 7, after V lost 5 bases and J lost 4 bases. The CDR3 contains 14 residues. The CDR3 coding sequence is TGTGCCAGCAGTCTCGACAGGGTCCCCTATGGCTACACCTTC. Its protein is CASSLDRVPYGYTF.

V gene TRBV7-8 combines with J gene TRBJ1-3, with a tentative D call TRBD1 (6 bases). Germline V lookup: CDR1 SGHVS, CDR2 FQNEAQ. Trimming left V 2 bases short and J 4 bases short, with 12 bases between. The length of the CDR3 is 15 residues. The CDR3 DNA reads TGTGCCAGCAGCTTATCCCTGGGGGCCGGAAACACCATATATTTT. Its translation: CASSLSLGAGNTIYF. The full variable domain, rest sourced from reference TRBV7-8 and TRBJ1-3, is GAGVSQSPRYKVAKRGQDVALRCDPISGHVSLFWYQQALGQGPEFLTYFQNEAQLDKSGLPSDRFFAERPEGSVSTLKIQRTQQEDSAVYLCASSLSLGAGNTIYFGEGSWLTVV.

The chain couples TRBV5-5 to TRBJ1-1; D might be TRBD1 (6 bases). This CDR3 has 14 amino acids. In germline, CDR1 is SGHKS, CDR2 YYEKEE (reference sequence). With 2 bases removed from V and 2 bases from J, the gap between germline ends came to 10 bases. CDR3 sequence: CASSFPTGNTEAFF. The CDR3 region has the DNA TGTGCCAGCAGCTTCCCGACAGGAAACACTGAAGCTTTCTTT.

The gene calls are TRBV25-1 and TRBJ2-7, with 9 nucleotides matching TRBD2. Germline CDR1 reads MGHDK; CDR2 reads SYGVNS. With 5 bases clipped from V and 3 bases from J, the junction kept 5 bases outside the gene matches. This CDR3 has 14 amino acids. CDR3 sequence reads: CASSFAGGGYEQYF. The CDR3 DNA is TGTGCCAGCAGTTTTGCGGGGGGGGGCTACGAGCAGTACTTC.

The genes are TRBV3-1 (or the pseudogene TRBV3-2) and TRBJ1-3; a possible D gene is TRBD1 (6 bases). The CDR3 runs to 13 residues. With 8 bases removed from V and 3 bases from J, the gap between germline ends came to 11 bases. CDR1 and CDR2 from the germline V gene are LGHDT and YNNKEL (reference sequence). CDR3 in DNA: TGTGCCAGCGGCAGGGGACGTGGAAACACCATATATTTT. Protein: CASGRGRGNTIYF.

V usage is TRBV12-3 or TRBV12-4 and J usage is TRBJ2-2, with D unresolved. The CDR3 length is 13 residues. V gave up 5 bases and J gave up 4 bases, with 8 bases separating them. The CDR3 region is CASSAPVTGELFF. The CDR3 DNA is TGTGCCAGCAGTGCCCCGGTCACCGGGGAGCTGTTTTTT.

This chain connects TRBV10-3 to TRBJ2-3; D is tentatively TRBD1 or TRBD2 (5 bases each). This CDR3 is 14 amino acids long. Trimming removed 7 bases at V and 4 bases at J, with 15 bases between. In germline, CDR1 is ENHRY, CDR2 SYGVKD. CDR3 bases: TGTGCCATCAAATCCGGGACGGCCGCAGATACGCAGTATTTT. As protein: CAIKSGTAADTQYF.

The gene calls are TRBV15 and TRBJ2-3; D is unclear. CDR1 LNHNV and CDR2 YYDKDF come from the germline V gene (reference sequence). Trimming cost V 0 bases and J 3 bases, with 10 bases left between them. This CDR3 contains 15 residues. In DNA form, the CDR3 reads TGTGCCACCAGCAGAGATGGAGCAGCGACAGATACGCAGTATTTT. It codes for CATSRDGAATDTQYF.

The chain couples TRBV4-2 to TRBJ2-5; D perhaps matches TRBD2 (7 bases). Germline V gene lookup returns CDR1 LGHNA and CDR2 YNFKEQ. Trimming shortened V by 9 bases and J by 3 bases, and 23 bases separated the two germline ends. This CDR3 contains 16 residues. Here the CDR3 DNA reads TGTGCCAGTAACCGAGCGGGACAAGCCCTCGAAGAGACCCAGTACTTC. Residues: CASNRAGQALEETQYF.

In nucleotides, the CDR3 is TGTGCCAGCAGCTTACAGGGGCGGGGCGAGCAGTACTTC. Its protein is CASSLQGRGEQYF. The V call is TRBV6-2 or TRBV6-3, the J call TRBJ2-7, with D perhaps matching TRBD1 (7 bases). The CDR3 length is 13 residues. Germline V gene data show CDR1 as MNHEY and CDR2 as SVGEGT. Trimming removed 6 bases from V and 6 bases from J, with 15 bases in between.